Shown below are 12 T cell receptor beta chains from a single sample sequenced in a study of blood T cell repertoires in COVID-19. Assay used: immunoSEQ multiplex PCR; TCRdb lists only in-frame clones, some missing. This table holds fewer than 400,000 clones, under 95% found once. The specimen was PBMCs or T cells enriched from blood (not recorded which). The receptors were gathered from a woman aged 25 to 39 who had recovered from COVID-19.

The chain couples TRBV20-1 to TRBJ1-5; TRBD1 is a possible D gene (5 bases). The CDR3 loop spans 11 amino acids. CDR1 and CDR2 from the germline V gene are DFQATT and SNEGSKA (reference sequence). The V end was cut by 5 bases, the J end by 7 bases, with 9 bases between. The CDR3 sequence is CSAGGWQPQHF. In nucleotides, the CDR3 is TGCAGTGCTGGGGGGTGGCAGCCCCAGCATTTT.

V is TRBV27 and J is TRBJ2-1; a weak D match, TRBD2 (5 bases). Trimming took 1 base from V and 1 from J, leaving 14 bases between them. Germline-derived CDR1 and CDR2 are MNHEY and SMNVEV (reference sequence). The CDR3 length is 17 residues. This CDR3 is CASSLLVTGSSYNEQFF. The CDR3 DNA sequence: TGTGCCAGCAGTTTATTGGTCACGGGGTCGTCCTACAATGAGCAGTTCTTC.

The CDR3 coding sequence is TGTGCCAGCAGCTTGGCTTTGACTAGCGGATGGGATACGCAGTATTTT. Its protein product is CASSLALTSGWDTQYF. The gene calls are TRBV7-9 and TRBJ2-3, with 9 bases that match TRBD2. The V gene's germline CDR1 is SEHNR and CDR2 FQNEAQ (reference sequence). V shed 3 bases and J 6 bases; nucleotides not matched to a gene: 10. The CDR3 spans 16 residues.

The CDR3 reads CASSLGQKYEKLFF. CDR3 DNA: TGTGCCAGTAGTCTCGGACAGAAGTATGAAAAACTGTTTTTT. J is TRBJ1-4 and V is TRBV19; D is perhaps TRBD1 (6 bases). The CDR3 has 14 residues. The germline gives CDR1 LNHDA, CDR2 SQIVND (reference sequence). V was clipped by 5 bases and J by 6 bases, with 13 bases between them.

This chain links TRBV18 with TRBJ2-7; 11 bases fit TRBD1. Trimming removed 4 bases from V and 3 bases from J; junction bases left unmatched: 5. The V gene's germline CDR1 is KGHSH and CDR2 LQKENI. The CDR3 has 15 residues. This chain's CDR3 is CASSLGQGVFYEQYF. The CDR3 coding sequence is TGTGCCAGCTCACTGGGACAGGGGGTTTTCTACGAGCAGTACTTC.

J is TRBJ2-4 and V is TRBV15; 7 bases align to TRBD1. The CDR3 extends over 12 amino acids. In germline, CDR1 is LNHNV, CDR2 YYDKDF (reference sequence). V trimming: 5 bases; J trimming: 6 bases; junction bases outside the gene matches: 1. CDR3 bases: TGTGCCACCAGCTCAGGGGGAAACATTCAGTACTTC. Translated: CATSSGGNIQYF.

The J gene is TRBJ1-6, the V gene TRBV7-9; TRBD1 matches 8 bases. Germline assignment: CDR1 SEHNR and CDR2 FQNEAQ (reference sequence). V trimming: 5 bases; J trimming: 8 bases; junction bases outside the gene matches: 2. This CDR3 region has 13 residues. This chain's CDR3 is CASSGQGDSPLHF. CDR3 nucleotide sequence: TGTGCCAGCAGCGGACAGGGAGATTCACCCCTCCACTTT.

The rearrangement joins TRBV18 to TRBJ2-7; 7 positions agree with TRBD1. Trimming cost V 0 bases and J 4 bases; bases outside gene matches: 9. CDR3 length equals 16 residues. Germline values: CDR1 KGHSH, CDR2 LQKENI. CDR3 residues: CASSPPGQYLSYEQYF. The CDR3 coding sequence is TGTGCCAGCTCACCACCGGGACAGTACTTGTCGTACGAGCAGTACTTC.

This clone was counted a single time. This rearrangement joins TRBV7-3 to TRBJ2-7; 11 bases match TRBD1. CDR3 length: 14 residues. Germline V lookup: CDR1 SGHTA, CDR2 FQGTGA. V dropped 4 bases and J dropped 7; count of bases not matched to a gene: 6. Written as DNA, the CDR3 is TGTGCCAGCAGCTCTGGACAGGGGGCGCGTGAGCAGTACTTC. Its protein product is CASSSGQGAREQYF.

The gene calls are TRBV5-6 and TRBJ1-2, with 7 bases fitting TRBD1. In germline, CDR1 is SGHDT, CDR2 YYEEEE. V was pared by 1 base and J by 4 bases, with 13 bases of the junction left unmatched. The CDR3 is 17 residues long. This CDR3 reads CASSLLRVGDSLYGYTF. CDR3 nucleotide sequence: TGTGCCAGCAGCTTGCTGAGGGTCGGGGACAGCCTCTATGGCTACACCTTC.

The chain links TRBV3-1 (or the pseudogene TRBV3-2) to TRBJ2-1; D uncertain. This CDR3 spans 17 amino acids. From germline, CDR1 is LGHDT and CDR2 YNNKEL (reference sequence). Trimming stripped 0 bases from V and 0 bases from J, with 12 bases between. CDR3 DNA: TGTGCCAGCAGCCAAGATGAGGTGCGGAGCTCCTACAATGAGCAGTTCTTC. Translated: CASSQDEVRSSYNEQFF.

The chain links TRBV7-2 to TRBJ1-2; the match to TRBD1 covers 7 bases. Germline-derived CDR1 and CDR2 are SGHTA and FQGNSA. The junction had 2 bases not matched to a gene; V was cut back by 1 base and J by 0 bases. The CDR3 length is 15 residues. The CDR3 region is CASSLDRGTNYGYTF. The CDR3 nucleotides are TGTGCCAGCAGCTTAGACAGGGGAACTAACTATGGCTACACCTTC.